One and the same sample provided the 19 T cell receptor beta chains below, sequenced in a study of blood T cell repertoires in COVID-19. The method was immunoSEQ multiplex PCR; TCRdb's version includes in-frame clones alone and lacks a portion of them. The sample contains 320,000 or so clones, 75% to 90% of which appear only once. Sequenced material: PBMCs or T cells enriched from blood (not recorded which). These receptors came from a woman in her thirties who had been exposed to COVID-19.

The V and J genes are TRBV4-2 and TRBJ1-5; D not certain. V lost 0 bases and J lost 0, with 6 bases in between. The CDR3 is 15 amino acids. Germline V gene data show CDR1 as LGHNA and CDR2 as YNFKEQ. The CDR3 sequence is CASSQDRDSNQPQHF. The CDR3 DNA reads TGTGCCAGCAGCCAAGATCGAGATAGCAATCAGCCCCAGCATTTT.

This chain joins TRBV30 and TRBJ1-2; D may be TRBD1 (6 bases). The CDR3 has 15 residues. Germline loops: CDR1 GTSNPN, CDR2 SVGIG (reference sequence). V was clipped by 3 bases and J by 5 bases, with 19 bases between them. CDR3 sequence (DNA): TGTGCCTGGAGCGATTTCCCGGGACAAGTATATGGCTACACCTTC. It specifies CAWSDFPGQVYGYTF.

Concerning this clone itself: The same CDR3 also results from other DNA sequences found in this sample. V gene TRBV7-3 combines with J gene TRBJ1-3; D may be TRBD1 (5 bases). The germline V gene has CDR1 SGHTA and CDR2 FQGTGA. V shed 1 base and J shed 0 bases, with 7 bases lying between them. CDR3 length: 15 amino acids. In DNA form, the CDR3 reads TGTGCCAGCAGCTTAAGCAGGGACTCTGGAAACACCATATATTTT. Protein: CASSLSRDSGNTIYF.

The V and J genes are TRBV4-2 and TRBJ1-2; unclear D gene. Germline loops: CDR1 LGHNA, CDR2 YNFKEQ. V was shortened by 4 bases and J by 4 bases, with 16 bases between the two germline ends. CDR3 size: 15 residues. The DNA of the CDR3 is TGTGCCAGCAGCCCAAGATCGAGGTCCGCCTATGGCTACACCTTC. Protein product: CASSPRSRSAYGYTF.

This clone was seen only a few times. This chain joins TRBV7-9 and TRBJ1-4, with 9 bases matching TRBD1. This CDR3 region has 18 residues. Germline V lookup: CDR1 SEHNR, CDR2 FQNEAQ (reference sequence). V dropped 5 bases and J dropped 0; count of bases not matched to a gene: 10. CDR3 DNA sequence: TGTGCCAGCAGCCCCCGGGACAGGGTTAATTCAACTAATGAAAAACTGTTTTTT. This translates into CASSPRDRVNSTNEKLFF.

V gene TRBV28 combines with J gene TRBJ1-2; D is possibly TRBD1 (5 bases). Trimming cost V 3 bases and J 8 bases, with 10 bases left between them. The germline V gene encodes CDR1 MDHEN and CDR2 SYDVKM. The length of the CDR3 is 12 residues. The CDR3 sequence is CASSFGGRGYTF. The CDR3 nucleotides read TGTGCCAGCAGTTTCGGGGGGAGAGGCTACACCTTC.

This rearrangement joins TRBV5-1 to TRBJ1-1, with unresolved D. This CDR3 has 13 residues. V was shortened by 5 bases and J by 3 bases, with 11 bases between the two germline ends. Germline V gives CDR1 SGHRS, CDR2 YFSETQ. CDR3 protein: CASRSQFDTEAFF. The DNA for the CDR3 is TGCGCCAGCAGATCCCAATTTGACACTGAAGCTTTCTTT. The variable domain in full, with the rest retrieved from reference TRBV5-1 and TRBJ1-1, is KAGVTQTPRYLIKTRGQQVTLSCSPISGHRSVSWYQQTPGQGLQFLFEYFSETQRNKGNFPGRFSGRQFSNSRSEMNVSTLELGDSALYLCASRSQFDTEAFFGQGTRLTVV.

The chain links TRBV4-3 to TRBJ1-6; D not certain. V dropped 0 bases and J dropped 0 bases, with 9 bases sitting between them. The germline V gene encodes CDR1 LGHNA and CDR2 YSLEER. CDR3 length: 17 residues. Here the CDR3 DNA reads TGCGCCAGCAGCCAAGACCTTCTGAGCTCCTATAATTCACCCCTCCACTTT. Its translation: CASSQDLLSSYNSPLHF.

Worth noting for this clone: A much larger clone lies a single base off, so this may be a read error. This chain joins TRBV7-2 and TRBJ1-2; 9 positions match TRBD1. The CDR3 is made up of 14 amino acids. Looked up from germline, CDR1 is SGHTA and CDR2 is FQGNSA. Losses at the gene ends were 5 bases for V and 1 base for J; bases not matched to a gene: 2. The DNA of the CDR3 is TGTGCCAGCAGCCCGACAGGGGGTAACTATGGCTACACCTTC. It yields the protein CASSPTGGNYGYTF.

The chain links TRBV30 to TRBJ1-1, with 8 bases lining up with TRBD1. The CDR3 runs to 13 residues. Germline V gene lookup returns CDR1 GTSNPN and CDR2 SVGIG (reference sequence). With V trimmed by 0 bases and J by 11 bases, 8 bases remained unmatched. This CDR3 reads CAWSVDRGGLAFF. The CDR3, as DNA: TGTGCCTGGAGTGTAGACAGGGGCGGGTTGGCTTTCTTT.

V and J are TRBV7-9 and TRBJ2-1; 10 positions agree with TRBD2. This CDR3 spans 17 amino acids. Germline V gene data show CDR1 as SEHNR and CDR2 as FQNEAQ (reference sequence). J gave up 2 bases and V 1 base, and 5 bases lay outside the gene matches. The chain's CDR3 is CASSLGTSGHPYNEQFF. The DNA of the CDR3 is TGTGCCAGCAGCTTAGGGACTAGCGGACACCCCTACAATGAGCAGTTCTTC.

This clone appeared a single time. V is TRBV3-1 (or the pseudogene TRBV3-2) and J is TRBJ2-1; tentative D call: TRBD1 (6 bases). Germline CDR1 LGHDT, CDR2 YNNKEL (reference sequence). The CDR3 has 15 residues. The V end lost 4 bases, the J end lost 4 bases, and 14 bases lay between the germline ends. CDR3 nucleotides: TGTGCCAGCAGCCTTCGGCAGGGGCAATACAATGAGCAGTTCTTC. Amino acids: CASSLRQGQYNEQFF.

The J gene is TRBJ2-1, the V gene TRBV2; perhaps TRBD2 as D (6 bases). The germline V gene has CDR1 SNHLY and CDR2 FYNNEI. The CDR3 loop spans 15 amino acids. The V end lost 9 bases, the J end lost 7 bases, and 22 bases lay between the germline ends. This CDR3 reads CARGETRGEKNEQFF. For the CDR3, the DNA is TGTGCCAGGGGGGAGACTAGAGGGGAGAAGAATGAGCAGTTCTTC.

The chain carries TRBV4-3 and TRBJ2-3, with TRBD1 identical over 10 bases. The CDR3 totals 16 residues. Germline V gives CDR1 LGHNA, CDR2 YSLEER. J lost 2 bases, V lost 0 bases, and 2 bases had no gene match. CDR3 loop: CASSQDGQGDTDTQYF. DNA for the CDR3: TGCGCCAGCAGCCAAGACGGACAGGGGGACACAGATACGCAGTATTTT.

CDR3 bases: TGTGCCACCAGCAGAGATGGGCGAGGGGGCGACACCATATATTTT. Translation gives CATSRDGRGGDTIYF. This chain links TRBV15 with TRBJ1-3; 7 nucleotides match TRBD1. The CDR3 extends over 15 amino acids. The V and J ends lost 0 bases and 8 bases, in that order; junction bases with no gene match: 7. CDR1 is LNHNV, CDR2 YYDKDF, per germline (reference sequence). Complete variable domain (other parts from reference TRBV15 and TRBJ1-3): DAMVIQNPRYQVTQFGKPVTLSCSQTLNHNVMYWYQQKSSQAPKLLFHYYDKDFNNEADTPDNFQSRRPNTSFCFLDIRSPGLGDTAMYLCATSRDGRGGDTIYFGEGSWLTVV.

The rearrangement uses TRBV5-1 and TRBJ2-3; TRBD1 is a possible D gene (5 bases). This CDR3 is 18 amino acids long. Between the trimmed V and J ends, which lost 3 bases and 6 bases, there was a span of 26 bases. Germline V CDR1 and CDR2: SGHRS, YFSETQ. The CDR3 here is CASSWGPAGYSASDTQYF. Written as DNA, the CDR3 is TGCGCCAGCAGCTGGGGCCCCGCAGGCTATTCCGCCTCGGATACGCAGTATTTT.

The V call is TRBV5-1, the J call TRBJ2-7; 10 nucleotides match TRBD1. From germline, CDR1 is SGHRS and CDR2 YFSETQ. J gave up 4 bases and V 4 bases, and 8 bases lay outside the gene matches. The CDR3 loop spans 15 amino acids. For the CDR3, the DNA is TGCGCCAGCAGCACATCCGGGACAGGGGATTACGAGCAGTACTTC. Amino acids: CASSTSGTGDYEQYF. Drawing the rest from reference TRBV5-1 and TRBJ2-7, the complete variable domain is KAGVTQTPRYLIKTRGQQVTLSCSPISGHRSVSWYQQTPGQGLQFLFEYFSETQRNKGNFPGRFSGRQFSNSRSEMNVSTLELGDSALYLCASSTSGTGDYEQYFGPGTRLTVT.

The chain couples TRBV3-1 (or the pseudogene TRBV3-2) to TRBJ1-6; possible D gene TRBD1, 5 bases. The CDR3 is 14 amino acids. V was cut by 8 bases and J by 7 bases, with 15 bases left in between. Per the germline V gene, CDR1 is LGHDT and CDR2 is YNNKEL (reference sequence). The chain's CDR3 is CASRTGVGNSPLHF. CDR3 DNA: TGTGCCAGCCGGACGGGGGTTGGGAATTCACCCCTCCACTTT.

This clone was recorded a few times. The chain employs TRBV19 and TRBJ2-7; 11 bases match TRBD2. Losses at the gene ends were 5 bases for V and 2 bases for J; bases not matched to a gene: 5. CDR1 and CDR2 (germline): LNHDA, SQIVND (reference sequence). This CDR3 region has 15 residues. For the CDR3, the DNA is TGTGCCAGTAGTCTAGGACTAGCGGGTACCTACGAGCAGTACTTC. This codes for CASSLGLAGTYEQYF.